Below, 18 T cell receptor beta chains from the same sample are listed, as sequenced in a study of T cells in Graves' hyperthyroidism and ophthalmopathy. There were TCR beta CDR3 regions amplified from RNA transcripts. Researchers ran a first-round RT-PCR on the TCR CDR3 using the HTBI primer set. A single record per CDR3 protein comes from TCRdb applying MiXCR to the multiplex PCR reads. The data show nearly 250,000 distinct CDR3 sequences, around 15% seen once. The source material was blood. The receptor set was obtained from a woman between 18 and 29 years old with Graves' ophthalmopathy.

At least ten counts were recorded for this clonotype. The chain links TRBV20-1 to TRBJ2-3; TRBD2 aligns across 9 bases. V shed 1 base, J shed 4 bases, and the junction held 6 bases outside the gene matches. CDR1 DFQATT and CDR2 SNEGSKA come from the germline V gene (reference sequence). The CDR3 contains 15 residues. The CDR3 coding sequence is TGCAGTGCTAGAGGGCGGGAGGGCAGCGCAGATACGCAGTATTTT. Translated, it gives CSARGREGSADTQYF.

At least ten counts were recorded for this clonotype. V usage is TRBV7-2 and J usage is TRBJ1-4; the D is unclear. This CDR3 has 14 residues. Trimming shortened V by 3 bases and J by 10 bases, and 15 bases separated the two germline ends. Germline V gene lookup returns CDR1 SGHTA and CDR2 FQGNSA. CDR3 sequence reads: CASSFRPKMGKLFF. CDR3 bases: TGTGCCAGCAGCTTCAGGCCAAAAATGGGAAAACTGTTTTTT.

This clonotype was seen ten or more times. This chain joins TRBV20-1 and TRBJ2-5, with 7 bases lining up with TRBD2. Germline loops: CDR1 DFQATT, CDR2 SNEGSKA (reference sequence). CDR3 length equals 15 residues. V was clipped by 1 base and J by 4 bases; unmatched bases: 9. CDR3 sequence: CSARVPSGVGETQYF. CDR3 nucleotide sequence: TGCAGTGCTAGAGTGCCTAGCGGCGTGGGAGAGACCCAGTACTTC.

The table lists this clonotype with many counts. The chain has TRBV9 and TRBJ2-7; D gene unclear. The CDR3 consists of 14 residues. V shed 0 bases and J shed 1 base, with 8 bases lying between them. The germline CDR1 and CDR2 sequences are SGDLS and YYNGEE. The DNA of the CDR3 is TGTGCCAGCAGCGTAGGGGCGGAGTCCTACGAGCAGTACTTC. Protein sequence: CASSVGAESYEQYF.

This clonotype was counted many times. This rearrangement joins TRBV30 to TRBJ2-1, with 8 bases that match TRBD1. The CDR3 is 15 amino acids. V trimming: 2 bases; J trimming: 4 bases; junction bases outside the gene matches: 7. Germline CDR1 reads GTSNPN; CDR2 reads SVGIG (reference sequence). This chain's CDR3 is CAWSKGTGLYNEQFF. As DNA, the CDR3 is TGTGCCTGGAGTAAGGGGACAGGCCTTTACAATGAGCAGTTCTTC.

As regards this clonotype: The junction and the germline gene differ at one end; a read error may be behind it. V gene TRBV7-7 combines with J gene TRBJ2-2, with 10 bases identical to TRBD1. This CDR3 is 15 amino acids long. Germline-derived CDR1 and CDR2 are SSHAT and FNYEAQ (reference sequence). CDR3 DNA: TGTGCTAGCAGCATCGACAGGGGGCCTTCCGGGGAGCTGTTTTTT. This translates into CASSIDRGPSGELFF. Variable domain in full (rest from reference TRBV7-7 and TRBJ2-2): GAGVSQSPRYKVTKRGQDVTLRCDPISSHATLYWYQQALGQGPEFLTYFNYEAQPDKSGLPSDRFSAERPEGSISTLTIQRTEQRDSAMYRCASSIDRGPSGELFFGEGSRLTVL.

This clonotype appeared many times. This chain links TRBV24-1 with TRBJ2-5, with 9 bases fitting TRBD1. CDR3 length equals 16 residues. Germline loops: CDR1 KGHDR, CDR2 SFDVKD. V lost 3 bases and J lost 3; bases outside the gene matches: 7. The CDR3 bases are TGTGCCACCAGTGATACACCGACAGGGGGTAAAGAGACCCAGTACTTC. Translating gives CATSDTPTGGKETQYF.

J is TRBJ1-4 and V is TRBV6-2 or TRBV6-3; D might be TRBD1 (5 bases). Germline V gene data show CDR1 as MNHEY and CDR2 as SVGEGT. The CDR3 length is 14 residues. Trimming cost V 6 bases and J 7 bases, with 15 bases left between them. CDR3 loop: CASSEREGREKLFF. The CDR3 DNA reads TGTGCCAGCAGCGAGAGGGAGGGACGTGAAAAACTGTTTTTT.

The sample holds many counts of this clonotype. The chain links TRBV20-1 to TRBJ2-3; TRBD2 is a possible D gene (6 bases). CDR1 and CDR2 from the germline V gene are DFQATT and SNEGSKA (reference sequence). V was trimmed by 3 bases and J by 3 bases, leaving 16 bases between them. The CDR3 runs to 15 residues. DNA of the CDR3: TGCAGTGCTAGTTCCCCCGGGAGAGGGACAGATACGCAGTATTTT. It encodes CSASSPGRGTDTQYF.

This clonotype was seen many times. The chain has TRBV30 and TRBJ2-3; D unclear. The CDR3 has 12 residues. Per germline, CDR1 GTSNPN and CDR2 SVGIG (reference sequence). With 0 bases removed from V and 5 bases from J, the gap between germline ends came to 6 bases. CDR3 loop: CAWSVSIDTQYF. In DNA, the CDR3 is TGTGCCTGGAGTGTCTCTATAGATACGCAGTATTTT.

This clonotype was recorded many times. The rearrangement joins TRBV7-3 to TRBJ1-5; no clear D. The germline V gene encodes CDR1 SGHTA and CDR2 FQGTGA. V was cut by 7 bases and J by 3 bases, with 16 bases left in between. This CDR3 region has 15 residues. The DNA of the CDR3 is TGTGCCAGCACCCAAAGCGGCAAGGTCAATCAGCCCCAGCATTTT. Translating it yields CASTQSGKVNQPQHF.

V usage is TRBV7-2 and J usage is TRBJ2-4, with D possibly called TRBD1 or TRBD2 (5 bases each). The CDR3 consists of 12 residues. Germline V gene data show CDR1 as SGHTA and CDR2 as FQGNSA. V lost 3 bases and J lost 13, with 13 bases in between. CDR3 residues: CASSFSGDPQYF. In DNA form, the CDR3 reads TGTGCCAGCAGCTTCTCCGGGGACCCACAGTACTTC.

This clonotype was seen at least ten times. V gene TRBV20-1 combines with J gene TRBJ1-6; D is unclear. Germline V gene sequence: CDR1 DFQATT, CDR2 SNEGSKA (reference sequence). Trimming removed 6 bases at V and 5 bases at J, with 11 bases between. CDR3 length equals 13 residues. The CDR3 loop is CSARRTDNSPLHF. The CDR3, as DNA: TGCAGTGCCAGACGGACTGATAATTCACCCCTCCACTTT.

This clonotype was counted ten times or more. The rearrangement links TRBV5-6 to TRBJ2-5, with D maybe TRBD1 (7 bases). Deletions cut 8 bases from V and 3 bases from J, with 20 bases between. Germline CDR1 reads SGHDT; CDR2 reads YYEEEE. The CDR3 covers 15 residues. The CDR3 region has the DNA TGTGCCAGTCTGAGAGGAGGGGGCGCAGAAGAGACCCAGTACTTC. Its protein product is CASLRGGGAEETQYF.

This clonotype was seen a handful of times. V and J are TRBV5-1 and TRBJ2-5; 8 nucleotides line up with TRBD1. Trimming removed 0 bases from V and 7 bases from J; junction bases left unmatched: 5. The CDR3 runs to 14 residues. From germline, CDR1 is SGHRS and CDR2 YFSETQ. This CDR3 is CASSLGDRPATQYF. The CDR3 coding sequence is TGCGCCAGCAGCTTGGGGGACAGGCCGGCGACCCAGTACTTC.

Within the sample, this clonotype is medium-sized. This chain connects TRBV11-2 to TRBJ2-3; TRBD1 agrees at 9 bases. The V gene's germline CDR1 is SGHAT and CDR2 FQNNGV. The CDR3 extends over 16 amino acids. The junction had 5 bases not matched to a gene; V was cut back by 4 bases and J by 0 bases. The CDR3 region is CASSSWTGASTDTQYF. As DNA, the CDR3 is TGTGCCAGCAGCTCGTGGACAGGGGCAAGCACAGATACGCAGTATTTT.

This clonotype was detected ten times or more. The chain combines TRBV5-6 with TRBJ2-5; weak D call: TRBD1 (6 bases). V was shortened by 4 bases and J by 5 bases, with 15 bases between the two germline ends. Germline-derived CDR1 and CDR2 are SGHDT and YYEEEE. The CDR3 loop spans 14 amino acids. CDR3 DNA: TGTGCCAGCAGCCGTCAACAGGGTTTCGAGACCCAGTACTTC. This sequence encodes CASSRQQGFETQYF.

This clonotype occurred many times. The genes are TRBV30 and TRBJ2-5; D is ambiguous. Germline lookup yields CDR1 GTSNPN and CDR2 SVGIG (reference sequence). The CDR3 consists of 11 residues. Trimming took 0 bases from V and 5 from J, leaving 4 bases between them. CDR3 sequence (DNA): TGTGCCTGGAGTGTACAGGAGACCCAGTACTTC. This sequence encodes CAWSVQETQYF.